These 26 T cell receptor beta chains came from one sample sequenced in a study of cytotoxic CD8 clonotypes in ibrutinib-treated CLL. Sequencing was performed with immunoSEQ multiplex PCR; in TCRdb, only in-frame clones are kept and a portion is missing. The sample lists roughly 23,000 clones; 74% were seen once. The specimen comprised PBMCs, sampled before ibrutinib treatment. The receptor source for this set is a human donor with chronic lymphocytic leukemia.

The chain uses TRBV6-4 and TRBJ2-5; no definite D call. The CDR3 is made up of 13 amino acids. Germline V gene data show CDR1 as MRHNA and CDR2 as SNTAGT. The V and J ends lost 6 bases and 0 bases respectively, with 8 bases between them. The DNA for the CDR3 is TGTGCCAGCAGGAAGCTCGACCAAGAGACCCAGTACTTC. Translating gives CASRKLDQETQYF.

This sequence joins TRBV7-2 and TRBJ2-5; D ambiguous. CDR1 and CDR2 (germline): SGHTA, FQGNSA. CDR3 length: 13 amino acids. V lost 1 base and J 5 bases, leaving 8 bases between the germline ends. CDR3 DNA sequence: TGTGCCAGCAGCTTAGGTGTTAGTGAGACCCAGTACTTC. Translated, it gives CASSLGVSETQYF.

This clone was detected a few times. The rearrangement links TRBV5-1 to TRBJ2-2, with D perhaps matching TRBD1 or TRBD2 (6 bases each). Trimming shortened V by 5 bases and J by 6 bases, and 14 bases separated the two germline ends. The CDR3 totals 14 residues. Germline V gives CDR1 SGHRS, CDR2 YFSETQ. The CDR3 reads CASRISGGPGELFF. The CDR3 DNA reads as TGCGCCAGCAGGATAAGTGGGGGGCCCGGGGAGCTGTTTTTT.

This clone was seen only a few times. This chain links TRBV19 with TRBJ1-1, with D possibly TRBD1 on 5 matching bases. This CDR3 region has 12 residues. CDR1 is LNHDA, CDR2 SQIVND, per germline (reference sequence). The V end lost 4 bases, the J end lost 3 bases, and 6 bases lay between the germline ends. For the CDR3, the DNA is TGTGCCAGTAGTAAGGGGTACACTGAAGCTTTCTTT. Its translation is CASSKGYTEAFF.

The V and J genes are TRBV4-1 and TRBJ1-5, with unresolved D. Germline V gene sequence: CDR1 MGHRA, CDR2 YSYEKL. There are 17 residues in the CDR3. V lost 0 bases, J lost 3 bases, and 15 bases lay in between. The chain's CDR3 is CASSQDVGTSNNQPQHF. The CDR3 coding sequence is TGCGCCAGCAGCCAAGATGTCGGTACGTCTAACAATCAGCCCCAGCATTTT.

This clone came up a few times. This rearrangement joins TRBV6-1 to TRBJ1-4; the D is unclear. The CDR3 has 14 residues. Germline V gene lookup returns CDR1 MNHNS and CDR2 SASEGT. Trimming stripped 6 bases from V and 0 bases from J, with 8 bases between. The CDR3 sequence is CASRSGSTNEKLFF. CDR3 sequence (DNA): TGTGCCAGCAGATCGGGATCAACTAATGAAAAACTGTTTTTT.

This clone was recorded only once. The chain employs TRBV28 and TRBJ1-5; 7 bases agree with TRBD1. The J segment lost 7 bases and the V segment lost 5 bases, leaving 11 bases of the junction unmatched. Germline V lookup: CDR1 MDHEN, CDR2 SYDVKM. The CDR3 is 15 amino acids. CDR3 in amino acids: CASSKRQGRVQPQHF. CDR3 sequence (DNA): TGTGCCAGCAGTAAACGACAGGGAAGGGTCCAGCCCCAGCATTTT.

This clone was seen a few times. The V call is TRBV15, the J call TRBJ2-5, with TRBD2 identical over 7 bases. Germline CDR1 and CDR2: LNHNV and YYDKDF (reference sequence). This CDR3 has 15 residues. V lost 6 bases and J lost 1; bases outside the gene matches: 8. CDR3 coding DNA: TGTGCCACCAGTATTTTTCTAGCGGCCCAAGAGACCCAGTACTTC. Residues: CATSIFLAAQETQYF.

This chain uses TRBV9 with TRBJ2-1, with TRBD2 matching over 9 bases. V gave up 2 bases and J gave up 3 bases; unmatched junction bases: 9. The CDR3 consists of 17 residues. In germline, CDR1 is SGDLS, CDR2 YYNGEE. CDR3 DNA: TGTGCCAGCAGCGTTGGCTCCGGGACTAGCCACTACAATGAGCAGTTCTTC. Translation gives CASSVGSGTSHYNEQFF.

The V and J genes are TRBV11-2 and TRBJ1-4; a possible D gene is TRBD1 (5 bases). Germline V gene lookup returns CDR1 SGHAT and CDR2 FQNNGV. This CDR3 is built from 15 residues. Trimming shortened V by 5 bases and J by 8 bases, and 18 bases separated the two germline ends. CDR3 DNA sequence: TGTGCCAGCAGCGCACAGGTTTCTCTATCCGAAAAACTGTTTTTT. Its protein is CASSAQVSLSEKLFF.

The V and J genes are TRBV7-9 and TRBJ2-3; D not resolved. The CDR3 is 12 residues long. Germline CDR1 reads SEHNR; CDR2 reads FQNEAQ (reference sequence). Between the trimmed V and J ends, which lost 3 bases and 6 bases, there was a span of 7 bases. The CDR3, as DNA: TGTGCCAGCAGCTTCTCGATGGATACGCAGTATTTT. It codes for CASSFSMDTQYF. Filled out from reference TRBV7-9 and TRBJ2-3, the complete variable domain reads DTGVSQNPRHKITKRGQNVTFRCDPISEHNRLYWYRQTLGQGPEFLTYFQNEAQLEKSRLLSDRFSAERPKGSFSTLEIQRTEQGDSAMYLCASSFSMDTQYFGPGTRLTVL.

The V call is TRBV6-5, the J call TRBJ2-7, with D maybe TRBD1 (6 bases). Trimming shortened V by 5 bases and J by 1 base, and 9 bases separated the two germline ends. The germline gives CDR1 MNHEY, CDR2 SVGAGI. The CDR3 sequence is 13 residues long. The CDR3 sequence: CASSQGYSYEQYF. The CDR3, as DNA: TGTGCCAGCAGTCAGGGGTATTCCTACGAGCAGTACTTC.

The CDR3 is CASSLGGSTNEKLFF. CDR3 in DNA: TGTGCCAGCAGCTTAGGGGGTTCAACTAATGAAAAACTGTTTTTT. V gene TRBV7-9 combines with J gene TRBJ1-4; D unclear. Germline V CDR1 and CDR2: SEHNR, FQNEAQ (reference sequence). The length of the CDR3 is 15 residues. V lost 1 base and J 0 bases, leaving 6 bases between the germline ends.

V gene TRBV4-3 combines with J gene TRBJ1-4; TRBD1 matches at 7 bases. The germline V gene encodes CDR1 LGHNA and CDR2 YSLEER. The V and J ends lost 4 bases and 8 bases, in that order; junction bases with no gene match: 16. CDR3 length: 17 residues. Here the CDR3 reads CASSPSSGRTGLEKLFF. The CDR3 coding sequence is TGCGCCAGCAGCCCTTCGTCGGGAAGGACAGGCCTAGAAAAACTGTTTTTT.

The chain carries TRBV18 and TRBJ2-1; 9 bases agree with TRBD2. This CDR3 comprises 15 residues. After removal of 2 bases from V and 10 bases from J, the junction contained 9 bases not matched to a gene. CDR1 and CDR2 (germline): KGHSH, LQKENI. The CDR3 DNA sequence: TGTGCCAGCTCACCAGTAGCGGGAGTAAGTAACGAGCAGTTCTTC. Residues: CASSPVAGVSNEQFF.

This chain uses TRBV15 with TRBJ2-7; 8 nucleotides line up with TRBD2. Germline loops: CDR1 LNHNV, CDR2 YYDKDF (reference sequence). The trim removed 5 bases at V and 2 bases at J, leaving 5 bases unmatched. The CDR3 extends over 14 amino acids. The CDR3 sequence: CATSAGGTTYEQYF. The CDR3 DNA is TGTGCCACCAGCGCGGGGGGAACTACCTACGAGCAGTACTTC.

The chain carries TRBV7-9 and TRBJ2-2; no clear D gene. The CDR3 length is 16 residues. Germline-derived CDR1 and CDR2 are SEHNR and FQNEAQ (reference sequence). Trimming cost V 1 base and J 0 bases, with 9 bases left between them. The CDR3 DNA sequence: TGTGCCAGCAGCTTAGTTGGCAGATCGAACACCGGGGAGCTGTTTTTT. Translating it yields CASSLVGRSNTGELFF.

This clone has a handful of counts. The chain has TRBV27 and TRBJ1-1, with D perhaps matching TRBD1 (6 bases). Between the trimmed V and J ends, which lost 4 bases and 0 bases, there was a span of 15 bases. CDR1 is MNHEY and CDR2 is SMNVEV in the germline V gene (reference sequence). The CDR3 is 16 amino acids. CDR3 amino acids: CASSSSGHRMNTEAFF. The CDR3 region has the DNA TGTGCCAGCAGTTCCTCGGGACACAGAATGAACACTGAAGCTTTCTTT.

The chain links TRBV19 to TRBJ2-1; possibly TRBD1 for D (6 bases). Germline V CDR1 and CDR2: LNHDA, SQIVND (reference sequence). This CDR3 has 15 residues. V gave up 3 bases and J gave up 4 bases, with 13 bases separating them. The CDR3 nucleotides are TGTGCCAGTAGTATTAAAGGACAGATATACAATGAGCAGTTCTTC. Translated, it gives CASSIKGQIYNEQFF.

The chain has TRBV6-5 and TRBJ1-1; D is unclear. This CDR3 has 13 residues. V lost 2 bases, J lost 10 bases, and 14 bases lay in between. Germline V gives CDR1 MNHEY, CDR2 SVGAGI. CDR3 sequence reads: CASSYRPPNAAFF. In DNA, the CDR3 is TGTGCCAGCAGTTACAGACCACCAAATGCAGCTTTCTTT.

V and J are TRBV9 and TRBJ2-1; D uncertain. Trimming took off 0 bases at V and 0 bases at J, with 10 bases between the two ends. CDR3 size: 16 residues. The V gene's germline CDR1 is SGDLS and CDR2 YYNGEE. CDR3 amino acids: CASSVDESSSYNEQFF. The CDR3 DNA is TGTGCCAGCAGCGTAGACGAGTCAAGCTCCTACAATGAGCAGTTCTTC.

The chain uses TRBV2 and TRBJ2-1, with D tentatively TRBD2 (6 bases). V lost 8 bases, J lost 6 bases, and 20 bases lay in between. The germline V gene has CDR1 SNHLY and CDR2 FYNNEI. The CDR3 loop spans 15 amino acids. CDR3 sequence reads: CASCQQPGLGNEQFF. CDR3 sequence (DNA): TGTGCCAGCTGTCAACAACCGGGACTTGGCAATGAGCAGTTCTTC.

The chain links TRBV30 to TRBJ2-3; D is possibly TRBD1 (6 bases). The ends were cut back, 2 bases at V and 2 bases at J, with 14 bases in the middle. CDR1 and CDR2 (germline): GTSNPN, SVGIG (reference sequence). CDR3 length equals 15 residues. The DNA of the CDR3 is TGTGCCTGGAGTTCCCTAGGGGGTTCCACAGATACGCAGTATTTT. Amino acid sequence: CAWSSLGGSTDTQYF.

The chain carries TRBV5-1 and TRBJ1-2; D gene unclear. From germline, CDR1 is SGHRS and CDR2 YFSETQ. Between the trimmed V and J ends, which lost 0 bases and 1 base, there was a span of 7 bases. The CDR3 consists of 14 residues. Here the CDR3 DNA reads TGCGCCAGCAGCTTGGATACGGTTAACTATGGCTACACCTTC. Its translation is CASSLDTVNYGYTF.

The chain joins TRBV9 to TRBJ2-3; D tentatively reads TRBD1 or TRBD2 (5 bases each). This CDR3 is built from 14 residues. Germline V gives CDR1 SGDLS, CDR2 YYNGEE. The V end was cut by 6 bases, the J end by 1 base, with 12 bases between. For the CDR3, the DNA is TGTGCCAGCAATAAAGGGGACGGCACAGATACGCAGTATTTT. The encoded protein is CASNKGDGTDTQYF.

This clone showed up just once. The genes are TRBV7-9 and TRBJ2-7; 7 bases are shared with TRBD1. The CDR3 runs to 16 residues. The germline gives CDR1 SEHNR, CDR2 FQNEAQ (reference sequence). V gave up 5 bases and J gave up 5 bases; unmatched junction bases: 15. The CDR3 DNA is TGTGCCAGCAGCAACGGAAACCGGGACAGAAAGGACGAGCAGTACTTC. It translates to CASSNGNRDRKDEQYF.